This passage covers 6 T cell receptor beta chains from one sample sequenced in a study of cytomegalovirus exposure and HLA in healthy donors. Assay: immunoSEQ multiplex PCR; the TCRdb copy retains only in-frame clones and omits some. The sample has under 100,000 clones, 80% to 85% seen once. The sequenced material came from PBMCs. The receptors here all came from a woman aged 18-29 years in good health and CMV-seropositive.

The genes are TRBV6-5 and TRBJ2-3; D is uncertain. CDR1 is MNHEY, CDR2 SVGAGI, per germline. This CDR3 region has 14 residues. Trimming removed 1 base at V and 4 bases at J, with 9 bases between. CDR3 nucleotide sequence: TGTGCCAGCAGTTACTTGGCTAGGCCAGATACGCAGTATTTT. The encoded protein is CASSYLARPDTQYF.

In this sample, this clone turned up once. CDR3 DNA sequence: TGTGCCAGCAGCTTAATCGGCGGGGGAGGCACCGGGGAGCTGTTTTTT. Protein product: CASSLIGGGGTGELFF. The rearrangement joins TRBV7-3 to TRBJ2-2, with 7 bases lining up with TRBD2. After removal of 1 base from V and 4 bases from J, the junction contained 6 bases not matched to a gene. Germline V gives CDR1 SGHTA, CDR2 FQGTGA. The CDR3 consists of 16 residues.

Only a few counts were recorded for this clone. Additional DNA sequences in this sample encode the identical CDR3. The J gene is TRBJ1-6, the V gene TRBV4-3, with 8 bases matching TRBD1. Germline CDR1 LGHNA, CDR2 YSLEER. The CDR3 extends over 14 amino acids. The V and J ends lost 4 bases and 7 bases, in that order; junction bases with no gene match: 3. CDR3 DNA sequence: TGCGCCAGCAGCCCCGGGACAGGCAATTCACCCCTCCACTTT. As protein: CASSPGTGNSPLHF.

The rearrangement links TRBV7-6 to TRBJ2-1; maybe TRBD1 (6 bases). The germline gives CDR1 SGHVS, CDR2 FNYEAQ. This CDR3 spans 16 amino acids. Trimming removed 5 bases at V and 4 bases at J, with 18 bases between. The CDR3 region is CASSPLGGTSYNEQFF. CDR3 DNA: TGTGCCAGCAGCCCCCTCGGTGGGACAAGTTACAATGAGCAGTTCTTC.

The chain uses TRBV6-6 and TRBJ2-3; D might be TRBD2 (5 bases). V was pared by 2 bases and J by 6 bases, with 9 bases between. The length of the CDR3 is 13 residues. CDR1 MNHNY and CDR2 SVGAGI come from the germline V gene (reference sequence). The chain's CDR3 is CASSYGLGDTQYF. CDR3 DNA: TGTGCCAGCAGTTACGGACTCGGTGATACGCAGTATTTT.

The V and J genes are TRBV5-1 and TRBJ2-3; the match to TRBD2 covers 10 bases. Germline V CDR1 and CDR2: SGHRS, YFSETQ. The CDR3 sequence is 17 residues long. V lost 4 bases, J lost 2 bases, and 10 bases stayed unmatched. CDR3 in DNA: TGCGCCAGCAGCCCACCCTCTAGCGGGGGTGCCACAGATACGCAGTATTTT. Translated, it gives CASSPPSSGGATDTQYF.